This T cell receptor (beta chain) was observed in a study of T cells in Graves' hyperthyroidism and ophthalmopathy. RNA transcripts yielded amplified TCR beta CDR3 regions. Primed by the HTBI set, a first-round RT-PCR was run on the TCR CDR3. TCRdb recomputed calls from the multiplex PCR reads with MiXCR, one row per CDR3 protein. The sample consists of approximately 370,000 distinct CDR3 sequences, about 18% of them appearing once. This clonotype showed up just a few times. The CDR3 loop spans 13 amino acids. Deletions cut 6 bases from V and 7 bases from J, with 16 bases between. The germline CDR1 and CDR2 sequences are DFQATT and SNEGSKA (reference sequence).

Sequencing input: blood. This chain links TRBV20-1 with TRBJ1-5; D ambiguous. The source is a woman aged 25 to 45 with Graves' hyperthyroidism that later progressed to Graves' ophthalmopathy. The CDR3 DNA follows: TGCAGTGCCGTGGGAAATTTCGGACAGCCCCAGCATTTT. This sequence encodes CSAVGNFGQPQHF.